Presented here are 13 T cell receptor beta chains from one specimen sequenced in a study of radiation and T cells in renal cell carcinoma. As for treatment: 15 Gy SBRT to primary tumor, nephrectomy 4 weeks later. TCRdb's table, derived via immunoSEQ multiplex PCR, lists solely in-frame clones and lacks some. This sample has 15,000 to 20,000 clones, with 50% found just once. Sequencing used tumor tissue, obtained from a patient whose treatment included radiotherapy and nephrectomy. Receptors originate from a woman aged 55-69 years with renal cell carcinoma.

This CDR3 reads CASSIFGGAPTGANVLTF. CDR3 DNA sequence: TGTGCCAGTAGTATTTTCGGAGGGGCCCCAACTGGGGCCAACGTCCTGACTTTC. J is TRBJ2-6 and V is TRBV19, with D possibly TRBD2 on 6 matching bases. The CDR3 consists of 18 residues. Germline CDR1 reads LNHDA; CDR2 reads SQIVND (reference sequence). V was cut by 3 bases and J by 2 bases, with 17 bases left in between.

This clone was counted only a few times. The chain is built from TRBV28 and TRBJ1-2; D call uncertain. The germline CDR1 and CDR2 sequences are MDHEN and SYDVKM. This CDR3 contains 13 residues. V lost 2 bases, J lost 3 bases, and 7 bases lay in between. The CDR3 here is CASSLDTDYGYTF. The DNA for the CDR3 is TGTGCCAGCAGTTTAGACACCGACTATGGCTACACCTTC.

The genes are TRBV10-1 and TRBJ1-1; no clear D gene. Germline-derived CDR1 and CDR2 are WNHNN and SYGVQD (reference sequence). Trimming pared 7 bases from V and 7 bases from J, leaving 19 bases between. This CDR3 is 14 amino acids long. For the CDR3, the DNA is TGCGCCAGCACTATCCATAAGACTTCAAATGAAGCTTTCTTT. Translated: CASTIHKTSNEAFF.

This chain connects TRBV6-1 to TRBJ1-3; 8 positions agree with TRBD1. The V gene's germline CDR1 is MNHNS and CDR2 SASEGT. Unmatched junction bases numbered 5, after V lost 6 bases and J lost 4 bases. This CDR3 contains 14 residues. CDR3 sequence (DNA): TGTGCCAGCAGCACAGGGGGAGACGGAAACACCATATATTTT. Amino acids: CASSTGGDGNTIYF.

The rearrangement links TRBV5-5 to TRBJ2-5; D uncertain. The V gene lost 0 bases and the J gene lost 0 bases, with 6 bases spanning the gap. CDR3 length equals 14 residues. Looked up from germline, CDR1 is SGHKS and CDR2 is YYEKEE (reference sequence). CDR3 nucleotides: TGTGCCAGCAGCTTGGGACAAAACCAAGAGACCCAGTACTTC. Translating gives CASSLGQNQETQYF. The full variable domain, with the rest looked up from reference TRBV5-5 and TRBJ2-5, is DAGVTQSPTHLIKTRGQQVTLRCSPISGHKSVSWYQQVLGQGPQFIFQYYEKEERGRGNFPDRFSARQFPNYSSELNVNALLLGDSALYLCASSLGQNQETQYFGPGTRLLVL.

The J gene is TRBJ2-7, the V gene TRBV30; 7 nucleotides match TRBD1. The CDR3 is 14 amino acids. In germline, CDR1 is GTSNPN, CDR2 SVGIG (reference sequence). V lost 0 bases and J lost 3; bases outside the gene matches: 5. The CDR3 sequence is CAWSVPGQIYEQYF. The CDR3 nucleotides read TGTGCCTGGAGTGTACCGGGACAGATCTACGAGCAGTACTTC.

The CDR3 region has the DNA TGTGCCAGCAGACGTAGGGGGCTAGCGGGGCCCAGCTCCTACGAGCAGTACTTC. It yields the protein CASRRRGLAGPSSYEQYF. V usage is TRBV11-2 and J usage is TRBJ2-7; 9 nucleotides match TRBD2. This CDR3 is 18 amino acids long. V trimming: 6 bases; J trimming: 0 bases; junction bases outside the gene matches: 15. Germline V gene sequence: CDR1 SGHAT, CDR2 FQNNGV.

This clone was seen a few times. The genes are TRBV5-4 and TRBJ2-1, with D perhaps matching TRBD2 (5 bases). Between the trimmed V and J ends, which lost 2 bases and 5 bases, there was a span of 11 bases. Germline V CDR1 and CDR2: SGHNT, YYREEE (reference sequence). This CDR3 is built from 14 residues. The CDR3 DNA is TGTGCCAGCAGCTTCCGAGGGCTGAACAATGAGCAGTTCTTC. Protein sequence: CASSFRGLNNEQFF.

The CDR3: CASSPTSGPGEQFF. In DNA form, the CDR3 reads TGTGCCAGCAGTCCTACTAGCGGACCAGGGGAGCAGTTCTTC. This sequence joins TRBV28 and TRBJ2-1; 8 bases align to TRBD2. Germline values: CDR1 MDHEN, CDR2 SYDVKM. CDR3 size: 14 residues. The V segment lost 5 bases and the J segment 10 bases; nucleotides outside the gene matches: 10.

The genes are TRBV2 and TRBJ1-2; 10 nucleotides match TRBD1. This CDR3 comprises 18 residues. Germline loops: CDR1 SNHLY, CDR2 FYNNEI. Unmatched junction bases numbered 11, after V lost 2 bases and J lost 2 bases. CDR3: CASSESPGTGVPNYGYTF. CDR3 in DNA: TGTGCCAGCAGTGAATCCCCCGGGACAGGGGTACCAAACTATGGCTACACCTTC.

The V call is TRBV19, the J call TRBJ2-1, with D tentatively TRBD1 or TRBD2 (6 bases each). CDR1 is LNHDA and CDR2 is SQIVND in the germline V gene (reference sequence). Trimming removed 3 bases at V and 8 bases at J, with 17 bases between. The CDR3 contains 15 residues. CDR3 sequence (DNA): TGTGCCAGTAGTATCTTAGGAGGGGGTTTCGATGAGCAGTTCTTC. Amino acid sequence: CASSILGGGFDEQFF. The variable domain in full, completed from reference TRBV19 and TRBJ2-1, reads DGGITQSPKYLFRKEGQNVTLSCEQNLNHDAMYWYRQDPGQGLRLIYYSQIVNDFQKGDIAEGYSVSREKKESFPLTVTSAQKNPTAFYLCASSILGGGFDEQFFGPGTRLTVL.

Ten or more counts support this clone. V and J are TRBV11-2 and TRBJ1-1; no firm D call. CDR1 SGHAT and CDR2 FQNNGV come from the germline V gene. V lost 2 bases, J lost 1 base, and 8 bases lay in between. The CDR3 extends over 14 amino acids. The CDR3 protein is CASSLNVGNTEAFF. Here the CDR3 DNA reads TGTGCCAGCAGCTTAAACGTGGGGAACACTGAAGCTTTCTTT.

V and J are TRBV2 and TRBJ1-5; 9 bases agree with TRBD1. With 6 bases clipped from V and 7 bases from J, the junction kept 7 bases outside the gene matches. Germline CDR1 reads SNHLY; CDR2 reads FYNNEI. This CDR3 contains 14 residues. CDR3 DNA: TGTGCCAGCAGGTCCACAGGGGGCAGACAGCCCCAGCATTTT. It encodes CASRSTGGRQPQHF.